This T cell receptor (beta chain) was captured by sequencing in a study of blood T cell repertoires in COVID-19. Turning to the study itself: Samples representing acute and convalescent COVID-19 were sourced from the United States, Italy and Spain. Sample material is recorded as cDNA or gDNA derived from T cells, B-cell-depleted T cells, or PBMCs.

The table came from immunoSEQ multiplex PCR; TCRdb's copy has only in-frame clones and leaves some out. This repertoire shows approximately 230,000 clones, approximately 90% found once; its top ten account for roughly 3.7%. This CDR3 spans 15 amino acids. Per the germline V gene, CDR1 is SGHAT and CDR2 is FQNNGV. V lost 5 bases and J lost 0, with 13 bases in between. Participant age was roughly 18 to 90 years, and participants resided in approximately 24 US areas. Participants were placed into cohorts based on the clinical history they reported. Sequenced input: PBMCs or T cells enriched from blood (not recorded which). The chain couples TRBV11-2 to TRBJ1-1; D ambiguous. This TCR was recovered from a woman aged 30 to 39 who had recovered from COVID-19. The CDR3, as DNA: TGTGCCAGCAGCCCCCAGATTGTGATGAACACTGAAGCTTTCTTT. Translation: CASSPQIVMNTEAFF.